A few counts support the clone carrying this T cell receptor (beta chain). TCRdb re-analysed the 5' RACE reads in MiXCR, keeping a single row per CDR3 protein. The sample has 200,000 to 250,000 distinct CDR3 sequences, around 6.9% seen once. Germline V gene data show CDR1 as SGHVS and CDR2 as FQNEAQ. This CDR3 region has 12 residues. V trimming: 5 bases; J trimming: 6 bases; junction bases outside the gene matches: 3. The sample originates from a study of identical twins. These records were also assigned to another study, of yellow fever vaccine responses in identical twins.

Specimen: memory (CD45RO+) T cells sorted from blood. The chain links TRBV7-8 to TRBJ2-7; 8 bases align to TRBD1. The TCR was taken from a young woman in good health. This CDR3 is CASSPGQGEQYF. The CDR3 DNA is TGTGCCAGCAGCCCAGGACAGGGCGAGCAGTACTTC.